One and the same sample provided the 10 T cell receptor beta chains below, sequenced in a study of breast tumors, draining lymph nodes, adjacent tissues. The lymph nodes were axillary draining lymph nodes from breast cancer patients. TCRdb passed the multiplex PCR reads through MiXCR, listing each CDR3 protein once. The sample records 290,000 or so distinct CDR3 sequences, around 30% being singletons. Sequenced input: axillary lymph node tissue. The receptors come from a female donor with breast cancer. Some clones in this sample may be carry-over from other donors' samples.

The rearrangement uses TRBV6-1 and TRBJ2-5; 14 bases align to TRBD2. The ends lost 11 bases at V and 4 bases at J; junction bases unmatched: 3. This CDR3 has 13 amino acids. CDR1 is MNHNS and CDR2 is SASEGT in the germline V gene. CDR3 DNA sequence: TGTGCCGGCGGACTAGCGGGAGGAGAGACCCAGTACTTC. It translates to CAGGLAGGETQYF.

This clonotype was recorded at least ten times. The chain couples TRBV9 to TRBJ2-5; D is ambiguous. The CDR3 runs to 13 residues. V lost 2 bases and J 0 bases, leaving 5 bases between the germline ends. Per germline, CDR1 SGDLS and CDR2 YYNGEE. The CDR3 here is CASSVRDQETQYF. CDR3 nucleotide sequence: TGTGCCAGCAGCGTCCGGGACCAAGAGACCCAGTACTTC.

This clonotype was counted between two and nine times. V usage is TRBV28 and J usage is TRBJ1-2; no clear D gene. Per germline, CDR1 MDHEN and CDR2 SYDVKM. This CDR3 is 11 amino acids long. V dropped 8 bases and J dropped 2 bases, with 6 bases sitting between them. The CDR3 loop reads CASAENYGYTF. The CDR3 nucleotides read TGTGCCAGCGCAGAAAACTATGGCTACACCTTC.

The CDR3 is CATSAETTSGGRETQYF. CDR3 DNA sequence: TGTGCCACCAGTGCTGAGACCACTAGCGGGGGGCGAGAGACCCAGTACTTC. The chain uses TRBV24-1 and TRBJ2-5; 12 nucleotides agree with TRBD2. CDR3 size: 17 residues. Trimming took 5 bases from V and 4 from J; bases not matched to a gene: 10. Germline V lookup: CDR1 KGHDR, CDR2 SFDVKD.

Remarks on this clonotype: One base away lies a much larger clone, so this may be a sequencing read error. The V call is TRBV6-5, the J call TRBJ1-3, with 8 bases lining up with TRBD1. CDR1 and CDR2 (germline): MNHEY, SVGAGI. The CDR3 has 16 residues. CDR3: CTSSSPSQGARNTIYF. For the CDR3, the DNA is TGTACCAGCAGTTCCCCTTCCCAGGGGGCCAGAAACACCATATATTTT.

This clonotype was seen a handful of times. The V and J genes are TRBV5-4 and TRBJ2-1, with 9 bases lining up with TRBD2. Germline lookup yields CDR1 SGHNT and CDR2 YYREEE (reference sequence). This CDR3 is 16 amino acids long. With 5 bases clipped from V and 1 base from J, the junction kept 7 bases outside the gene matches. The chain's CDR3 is CASREIAGASYNEQFF. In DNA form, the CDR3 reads TGTGCCAGCAGAGAAATAGCGGGAGCGTCCTACAATGAGCAGTTCTTC.

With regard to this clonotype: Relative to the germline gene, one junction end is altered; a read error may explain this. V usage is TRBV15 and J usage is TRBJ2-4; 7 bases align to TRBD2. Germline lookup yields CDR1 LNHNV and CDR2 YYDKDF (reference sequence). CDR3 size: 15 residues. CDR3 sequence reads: CATSTGGITKNIQYF. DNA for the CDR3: TGTGCCACCAGCACGGGGGGAATAACCAAGAACATTCAGTACTTC.

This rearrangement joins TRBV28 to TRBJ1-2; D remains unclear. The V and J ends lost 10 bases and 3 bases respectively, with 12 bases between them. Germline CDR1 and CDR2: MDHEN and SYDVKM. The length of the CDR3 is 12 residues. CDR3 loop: CATGSPHYGYTF. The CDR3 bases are TGTGCCACCGGGAGTCCCCACTATGGCTACACCTTC.

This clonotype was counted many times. The CDR3 is CASTQGQVSNTGELFF. The CDR3 coding sequence is TGCGCCAGCACCCAGGGGCAGGTATCGAACACCGGGGAGCTGTTTTTT. The chain links TRBV5-1 to TRBJ2-2; D perhaps matches TRBD1 (6 bases). Germline CDR1 is SGHRS and CDR2 is YFSETQ. V was clipped by 6 bases and J by 0 bases, with 15 bases between them. The CDR3 loop spans 16 amino acids.

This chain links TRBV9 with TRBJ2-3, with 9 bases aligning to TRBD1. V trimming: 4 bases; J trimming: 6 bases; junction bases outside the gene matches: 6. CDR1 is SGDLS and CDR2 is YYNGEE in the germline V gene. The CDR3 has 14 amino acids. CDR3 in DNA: TGTGCCAGCAGCTCCTCCGGGACAGGGGATACGCAGTATTTT. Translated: CASSSSGTGDTQYF.